This T cell receptor beta chain was observed in a study of PD-1 blockade in classical Hodgkin lymphoma. Across the whole study: Patients were infused with nivolumab 3 mg/kg every 2 weeks. Broader study findings: Exclusion covered patients beginning nivolumab under 1 year post-ASCT. It was CD4+ TCR diversity, not CD8+, that rose significantly by C4D1.

Here immunoSEQ multiplex PCR was the method, and the copy in TCRdb shows in-frame clones only, minus some. The table has some 100,000 clones, 92% seen once. Following autologous stem cell transplantation, relapse occurred in every patient, and exposure to brentuximab vedotin varied. Germline assignment: CDR1 PRHDT and CDR2 FYEKMQ (reference sequence). The CDR3 length is 14 residues. Trimming shortened V by 2 bases and J by 1 base, and 8 bases separated the two germline ends. Note on this clone: Its target is not known.

Sequenced material: peripheral blood mononuclear cells (PBMCs), taken at baseline. This sequence originates from a human donor with classical Hodgkin lymphoma. The V gene is TRBV13, the J gene TRBJ1-2; D possibly corresponds to TRBD1 (5 bases). The CDR3 loop reads CASSLSQGNYGYTF. In DNA form, the CDR3 reads TGTGCCAGCAGCTTAAGTCAGGGTAACTATGGCTACACCTTC.